This TCR beta chain stems from a study of blood T cell repertoires in COVID-19. In the study overall: Samples taken during acute and convalescent COVID-19 were collected in the United States, Italy and Spain. PBMCs, B-cell-depleted T cells, or T cells provided the cDNA or gDNA that made up the material.

This CDR3 is 14 amino acids long. Germline V gene data show CDR1 as LGHDT and CDR2 as YNNKEL (reference sequence). Trimming at V came to 2 bases and at J to 7 bases, leaving 7 bases not matched to a gene. Original analysis: Estimation of nucleated cell counts was performed using reference gene primer amplification. Only in-frame clones appear in the TCRdb table, and some are missing; sequencing was by immunoSEQ multiplex PCR. From that table come the V and J calls and clone size; the DNA was used to work out D and trimming. The sample gives just under 65,000 clones, about four fifths of which show up once; around 6.5% is in the top ten.

The chain carries TRBV3-1 (or the pseudogene TRBV3-2) and TRBJ2-5, with 7 bases identical to TRBD2. Sample: peripheral blood. The sequence derives from a human donor in a cohort sampled during active COVID-19. CDR3 sequence (DNA): TGTGCCAGCAGCCAAAGTGGGGGGGGGTTGACCCAGTACTTC. The encoded protein is CASSQSGGGLTQYF.